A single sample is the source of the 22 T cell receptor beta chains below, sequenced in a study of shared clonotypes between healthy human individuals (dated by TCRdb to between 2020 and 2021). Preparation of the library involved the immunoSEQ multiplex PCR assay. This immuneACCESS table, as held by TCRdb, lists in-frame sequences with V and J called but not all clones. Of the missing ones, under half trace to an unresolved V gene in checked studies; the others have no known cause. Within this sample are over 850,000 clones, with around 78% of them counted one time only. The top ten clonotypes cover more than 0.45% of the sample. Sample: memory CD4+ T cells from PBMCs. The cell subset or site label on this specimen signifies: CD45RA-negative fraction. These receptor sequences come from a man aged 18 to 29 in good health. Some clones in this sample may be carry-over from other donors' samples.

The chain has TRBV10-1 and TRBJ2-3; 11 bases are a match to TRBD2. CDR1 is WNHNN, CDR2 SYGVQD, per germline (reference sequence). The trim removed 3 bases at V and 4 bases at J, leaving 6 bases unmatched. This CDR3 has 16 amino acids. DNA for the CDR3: TGCGCCAGCAGTGAATTTAGCGGGAGGGGTGCAGATACGCAGTATTTT. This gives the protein CASSEFSGRGADTQYF.

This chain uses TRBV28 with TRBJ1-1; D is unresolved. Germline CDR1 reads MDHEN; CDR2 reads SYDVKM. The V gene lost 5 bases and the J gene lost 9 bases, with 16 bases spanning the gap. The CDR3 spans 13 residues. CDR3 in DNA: TGTGCCAGCAGTCTCACGGGAGCCTTTCAAGCTTTCTTT. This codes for CASSLTGAFQAFF.

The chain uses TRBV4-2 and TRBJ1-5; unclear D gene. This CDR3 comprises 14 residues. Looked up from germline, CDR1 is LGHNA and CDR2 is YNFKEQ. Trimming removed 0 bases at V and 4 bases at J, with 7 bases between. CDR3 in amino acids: CASSQDLGNQPQHF. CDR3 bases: TGTGCCAGCAGCCAAGATCTAGGAAATCAGCCCCAGCATTTT.

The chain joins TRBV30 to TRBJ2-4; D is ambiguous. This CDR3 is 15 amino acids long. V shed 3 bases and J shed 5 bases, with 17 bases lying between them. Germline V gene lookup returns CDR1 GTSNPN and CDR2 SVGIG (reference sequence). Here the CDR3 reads CAWRSGFKPQNIQYF. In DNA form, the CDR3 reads TGTGCCTGGAGATCGGGCTTTAAACCCCAAAACATTCAGTACTTC.

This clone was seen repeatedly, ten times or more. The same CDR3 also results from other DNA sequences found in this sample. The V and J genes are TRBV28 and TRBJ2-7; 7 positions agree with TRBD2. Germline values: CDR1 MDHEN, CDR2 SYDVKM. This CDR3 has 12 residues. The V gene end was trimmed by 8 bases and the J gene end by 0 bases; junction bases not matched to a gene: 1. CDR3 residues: CASSSGSYEQYF. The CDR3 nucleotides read TGTGCCAGCTCTAGCGGCTCCTACGAGCAGTACTTC.

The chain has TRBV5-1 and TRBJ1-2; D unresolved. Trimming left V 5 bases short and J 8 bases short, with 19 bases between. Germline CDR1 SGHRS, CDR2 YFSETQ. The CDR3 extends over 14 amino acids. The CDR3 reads CASSTNPGSIGYTF. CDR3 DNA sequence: TGCGCCAGCAGTACTAATCCGGGATCTATAGGCTACACCTTC.

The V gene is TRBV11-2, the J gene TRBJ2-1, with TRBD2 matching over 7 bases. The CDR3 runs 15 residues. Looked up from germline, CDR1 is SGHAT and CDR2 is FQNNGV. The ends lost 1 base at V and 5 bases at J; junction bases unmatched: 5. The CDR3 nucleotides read TGTGCCAGCAGCTTAGGGTCGCTAGCGGACAATGAGCAGTTCTTC. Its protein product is CASSLGSLADNEQFF.

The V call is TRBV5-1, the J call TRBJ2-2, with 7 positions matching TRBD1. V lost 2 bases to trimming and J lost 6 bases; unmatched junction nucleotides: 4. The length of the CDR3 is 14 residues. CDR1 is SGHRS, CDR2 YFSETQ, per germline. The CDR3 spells CASSLQGLAGELFF. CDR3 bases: TGCGCCAGCAGCTTACAGGGGTTAGCCGGGGAGCTGTTTTTT.

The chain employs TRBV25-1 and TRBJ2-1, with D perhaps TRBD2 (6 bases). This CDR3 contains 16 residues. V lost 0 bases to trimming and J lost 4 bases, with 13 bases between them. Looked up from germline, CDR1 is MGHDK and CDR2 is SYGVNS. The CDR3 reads CASSEYELAGYNEQFF. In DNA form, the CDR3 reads TGTGCCAGCAGTGAATACGAACTAGCAGGTTACAATGAGCAGTTCTTC.

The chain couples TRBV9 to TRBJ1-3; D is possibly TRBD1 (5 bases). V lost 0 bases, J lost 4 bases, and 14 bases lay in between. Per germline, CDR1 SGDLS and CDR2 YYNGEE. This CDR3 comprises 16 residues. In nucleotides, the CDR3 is TGTGCCAGCAGCGTAGTCGGGGCGCGGTACGGAAACACCATATATTTT. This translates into CASSVVGARYGNTIYF.

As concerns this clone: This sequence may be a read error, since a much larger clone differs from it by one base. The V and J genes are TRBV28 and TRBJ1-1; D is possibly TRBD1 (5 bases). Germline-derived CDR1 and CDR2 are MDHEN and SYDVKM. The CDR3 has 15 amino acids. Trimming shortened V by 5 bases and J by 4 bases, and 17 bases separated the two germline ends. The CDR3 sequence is CASSPWGSSVTEAFF. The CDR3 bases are TGTGCCAGCAGTCCATGGGGCTCCTCGGTCACTGAAGCTTTCTTT.

CDR3 residues: CASTGGLANTDTQYF. CDR3 bases: TGTGCCAGCACCGGGGGGCTAGCGAACACAGATACGCAGTATTTT. V gene TRBV2 combines with J gene TRBJ2-3; TRBD2 is a possible D gene (7 bases). The CDR3 is 15 residues long. Germline V gene lookup returns CDR1 SNHLY and CDR2 FYNNEI. V dropped 7 bases and J dropped 2 bases, with 16 bases sitting between them.

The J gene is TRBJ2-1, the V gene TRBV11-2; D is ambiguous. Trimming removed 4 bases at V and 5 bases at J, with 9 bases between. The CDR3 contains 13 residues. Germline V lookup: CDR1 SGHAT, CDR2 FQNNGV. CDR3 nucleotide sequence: TGTGCCAGCAGCTCACGGCCTGACAATGAGCAGTTCTTC. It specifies CASSSRPDNEQFF.

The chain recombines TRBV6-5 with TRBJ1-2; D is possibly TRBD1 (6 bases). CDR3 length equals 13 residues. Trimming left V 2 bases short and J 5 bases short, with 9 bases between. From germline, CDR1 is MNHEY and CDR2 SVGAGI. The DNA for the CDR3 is TGTGCCAGCAGTTACCTAGGGACATATGGCTACACCTTC. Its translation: CASSYLGTYGYTF.

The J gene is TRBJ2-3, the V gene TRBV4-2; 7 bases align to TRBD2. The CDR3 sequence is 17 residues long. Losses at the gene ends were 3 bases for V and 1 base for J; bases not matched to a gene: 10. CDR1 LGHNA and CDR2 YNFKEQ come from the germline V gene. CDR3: CASSQARSSGGTDTQYF. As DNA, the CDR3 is TGTGCCAGCAGCCAGGCCCGGTCTAGCGGCGGCACAGATACGCAGTATTTT.

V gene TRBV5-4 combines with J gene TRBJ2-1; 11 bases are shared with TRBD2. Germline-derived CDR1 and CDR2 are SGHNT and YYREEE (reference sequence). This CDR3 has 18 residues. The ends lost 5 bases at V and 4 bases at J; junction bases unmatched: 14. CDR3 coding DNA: TGTGCCAGCAGGACTGGGCTAGCGGGAGGAGGAAAATACAATGAGCAGTTCTTC. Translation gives CASRTGLAGGGKYNEQFF.

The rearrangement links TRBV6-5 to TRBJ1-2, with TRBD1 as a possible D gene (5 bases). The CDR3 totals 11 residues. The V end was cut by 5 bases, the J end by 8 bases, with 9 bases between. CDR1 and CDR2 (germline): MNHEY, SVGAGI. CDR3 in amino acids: CASSTRDGYTF. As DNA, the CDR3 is TGTGCCAGCAGTACCAGGGACGGCTACACCTTC.

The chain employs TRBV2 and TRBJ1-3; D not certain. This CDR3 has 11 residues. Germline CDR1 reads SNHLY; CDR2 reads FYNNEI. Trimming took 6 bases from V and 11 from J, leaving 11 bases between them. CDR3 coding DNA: TGTGCCAGCAGACTTGTAGTTGCCATATATTTT. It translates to CASRLVVAIYF.

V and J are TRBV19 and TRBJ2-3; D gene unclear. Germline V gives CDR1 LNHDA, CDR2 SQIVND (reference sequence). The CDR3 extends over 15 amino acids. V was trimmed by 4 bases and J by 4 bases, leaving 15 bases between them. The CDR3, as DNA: TGTGCCAGTAGTAGAAAACCCTTGGGCCCAGATACGCAGTATTTT. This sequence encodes CASSRKPLGPDTQYF.

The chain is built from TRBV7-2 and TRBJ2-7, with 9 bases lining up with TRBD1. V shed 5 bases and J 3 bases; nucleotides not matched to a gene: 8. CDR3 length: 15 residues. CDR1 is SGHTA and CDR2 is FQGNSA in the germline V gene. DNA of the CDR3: TGTGCCAGCAGCACAGGGGGCCGGACCGTCTACGAGCAGTACTTC. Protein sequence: CASSTGGRTVYEQYF.

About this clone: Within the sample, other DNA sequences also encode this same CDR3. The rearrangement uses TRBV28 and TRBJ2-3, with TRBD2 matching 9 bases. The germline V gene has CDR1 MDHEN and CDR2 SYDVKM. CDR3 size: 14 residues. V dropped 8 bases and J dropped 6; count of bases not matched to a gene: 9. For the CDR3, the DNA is TGTGCCAGCTCCTTGGGACTAGCCGGGGATACGCAGTATTTT. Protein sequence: CASSLGLAGDTQYF.

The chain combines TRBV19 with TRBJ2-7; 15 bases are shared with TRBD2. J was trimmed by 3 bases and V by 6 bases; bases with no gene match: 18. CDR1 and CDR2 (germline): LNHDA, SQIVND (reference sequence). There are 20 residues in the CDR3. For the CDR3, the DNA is TGTGCCAGTAGACCACCAGGACTAGCGGGAGGGCTAAGGCCTAGCTACGAGCAGTACTTC. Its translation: CASRPPGLAGGLRPSYEQYF.